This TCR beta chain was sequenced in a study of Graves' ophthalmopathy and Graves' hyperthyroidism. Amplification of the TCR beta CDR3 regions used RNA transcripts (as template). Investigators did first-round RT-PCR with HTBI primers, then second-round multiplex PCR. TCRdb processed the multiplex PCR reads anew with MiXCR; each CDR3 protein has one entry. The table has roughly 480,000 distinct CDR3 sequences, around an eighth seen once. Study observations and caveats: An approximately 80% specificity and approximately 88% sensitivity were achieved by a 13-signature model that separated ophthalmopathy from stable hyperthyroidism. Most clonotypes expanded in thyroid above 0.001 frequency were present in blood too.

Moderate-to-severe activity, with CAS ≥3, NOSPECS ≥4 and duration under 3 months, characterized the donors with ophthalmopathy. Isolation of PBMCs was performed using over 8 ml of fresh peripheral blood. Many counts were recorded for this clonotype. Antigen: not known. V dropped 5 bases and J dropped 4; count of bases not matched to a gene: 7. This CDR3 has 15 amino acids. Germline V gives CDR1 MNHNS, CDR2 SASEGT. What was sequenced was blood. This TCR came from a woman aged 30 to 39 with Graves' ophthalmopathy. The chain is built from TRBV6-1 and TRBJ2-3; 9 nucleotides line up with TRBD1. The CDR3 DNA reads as TGTGCCAGCAGTCCCCGGGACAGGGCGGCAGATACGCAGTATTTT. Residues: CASSPRDRAADTQYF.